The 21 T cell receptor beta chains listed next were all sequenced from one sample in a study of long-term antiretroviral therapy in people with HIV. A v3.0 immunoSEQ assay was performed at survey level. The method was immunoSEQ multiplex PCR; TCRdb's version includes in-frame clones alone and lacks a portion of them. This table has 30,000 to 40,000 clones, about four fifths appearing once. Source: unsorted PBMCs, taken 0.4 years before starting antiretroviral therapy. The receptors derive from a young man with HIV.

The CDR3 DNA reads as TGTGCCAGCAGCTTCCGGGTGGGGGGACGAGACACAGATACGCAGTATTTT. Protein: CASSFRVGGRDTDTQYF. The V and J genes are TRBV7-6 and TRBJ2-3; TRBD2 is a possible D gene (6 bases). Germline V CDR1 and CDR2: SGHVS, FNYEAQ. V was trimmed by 3 bases and J by 2 bases, leaving 18 bases between them. The CDR3 is 17 amino acids.

V is TRBV15 and J is TRBJ1-4; maybe TRBD1 (5 bases). With 5 bases removed from V and 7 bases from J, the gap between germline ends came to 14 bases. The germline V gene encodes CDR1 LNHNV and CDR2 YYDKDF (reference sequence). There are 14 residues in the CDR3. The CDR3 sequence: CATSPGTLPEKLFF. The CDR3 nucleotides are TGTGCCACCAGCCCCGGGACTTTGCCTGAAAAACTGTTTTTT.

The rearrangement links TRBV7-9 to TRBJ2-1; no clear D. Germline CDR1 and CDR2: SEHNR and FQNEAQ (reference sequence). The CDR3 is 15 residues long. Trimming took 11 bases from V and 1 from J, leaving 18 bases between them. The CDR3 is CAAGDIVLSYNEQFF. CDR3 DNA: TGTGCCGCTGGGGATATCGTGTTATCCTACAATGAGCAGTTCTTC.

The chain carries TRBV4-3 and TRBJ2-6; D is perhaps TRBD1 or TRBD2 (5 bases each). From germline, CDR1 is LGHNA and CDR2 YSLEER. The CDR3 runs 18 residues. The germline V and J ends were trimmed by 3 bases and 0 bases, with 15 bases remaining between them. The CDR3 sequence: CASSQGGGRSSGANVLTF. The CDR3 DNA is TGCGCCAGCAGCCAGGGTGGGGGACGGTCCTCTGGGGCCAACGTCCTGACTTTC.

The chain links TRBV7-9 to TRBJ2-3; D is undetermined. CDR1 and CDR2 (germline): SEHNR, FQNEAQ (reference sequence). The V and J ends lost 5 bases and 5 bases respectively, with 11 bases between them. CDR3 length equals 13 residues. This CDR3 is CASSAAVEDTQYF. The CDR3 DNA sequence: TGTGCCAGCAGCGCCGCGGTGGAAGATACGCAGTATTTT.

DNA for the CDR3: TGCGCCAGCAGCCAAGATAATTTGGCCGGCTACACCGGGGAGCTGTTTTTT. Translation gives CASSQDNLAGYTGELFF. The chain combines TRBV4-1 with TRBJ2-2; D is unclear. There are 17 residues in the CDR3. Germline V CDR1 and CDR2: MGHRA, YSYEKL. The V end lost 0 bases, the J end lost 3 bases, and 14 bases lay between the germline ends.

The J gene is TRBJ1-5, the V gene TRBV7-8, with unresolved D. The V gene's germline CDR1 is SGHVS and CDR2 FQNEAQ. The CDR3 totals 12 residues. Between the trimmed V and J ends, which lost 5 bases and 5 bases, there was a span of 7 bases. The CDR3 region has the DNA TGTGCCAGCAGCCCTTCTTATCAGCCCCAGCATTTT. Translating gives CASSPSYQPQHF. The full variable domain, rest sourced from reference TRBV7-8 and TRBJ1-5, is GAGVSQSPRYKVAKRGQDVALRCDPISGHVSLFWYQQALGQGPEFLTYFQNEAQLDKSGLPSDRFFAERPEGSVSTLKIQRTQQEDSAVYLCASSPSYQPQHFGDGTRLSIL.

CDR3 coding DNA: TGCGCCAGCAGCTTGGAGCAGGGGGCGGCCAATGAGCAGTTCTTC. Amino acid sequence: CASSLEQGAANEQFF. This rearrangement joins TRBV5-1 to TRBJ2-1; TRBD1 matches at 8 bases. After removal of 0 bases from V and 6 bases from J, the junction contained 5 bases not matched to a gene. In germline, CDR1 is SGHRS, CDR2 YFSETQ. There are 15 residues in the CDR3.

The V gene is TRBV18, the J gene TRBJ1-2; D possibly corresponds to TRBD1 (6 bases). The germline CDR1 and CDR2 sequences are KGHSH and LQKENI. V was pared by 6 bases and J by 2 bases, with 13 bases between. The CDR3 is made up of 14 amino acids. The CDR3 bases are TGTGCCAGCTCCCGACAAGGGGGAAACTATGGCTACACCTTC. As protein: CASSRQGGNYGYTF. Complete variable domain (other parts from reference TRBV18 and TRBJ1-2): NAGVMQNPRHLVRRRGQEARLRCSPMKGHSHVYWYRQLPEEGLKFMVYLQKENIIDESGMPKERFSAEFPKEGPSILRIQQVVRGDSAAYFCASSRQGGNYGYTFGSGTRLTVV.

The chain carries TRBV13 and TRBJ1-1; 7 bases map to TRBD1. CDR1 is PRHDT and CDR2 is FYEKMQ in the germline V gene (reference sequence). This CDR3 spans 13 amino acids. The trim removed 2 bases at V and 7 bases at J, leaving 4 bases unmatched. CDR3 nucleotide sequence: TGTGCCAGCAGCTTACAGGGGGGTAGTGAAGCTTTCTTT. Its translation: CASSLQGGSEAFF.

This rearrangement joins TRBV27 to TRBJ2-2; D remains unclear. The CDR3 extends over 12 amino acids. The V end was cut by 2 bases, the J end by 5 bases, with 3 bases between. Germline V lookup: CDR1 MNHEY, CDR2 SMNVEV (reference sequence). CDR3 sequence reads: CASSLVTGELFF. The DNA for the CDR3 is TGTGCCAGCAGTTTAGTGACCGGGGAGCTGTTTTTT.

The chain links TRBV10-3 to TRBJ1-1, with 8 bases aligning to TRBD1. Looked up from germline, CDR1 is ENHRY and CDR2 is SYGVKD. The CDR3 has 12 residues. The J segment lost 6 bases and the V segment lost 6 bases, leaving 3 bases of the junction unmatched. In nucleotides, the CDR3 is TGTGCCATCAGGCAGGGGGCTTCTGAAGCTTTCTTT. It encodes CAIRQGASEAFF.

The rearrangement joins TRBV11-3 to TRBJ2-1, with D maybe TRBD2 (5 bases). Germline lookup yields CDR1 SGHNT and CDR2 YENEEA. The CDR3 contains 14 residues. Trimming removed 1 base at V and 7 bases at J, with 11 bases between. DNA of the CDR3: TGTGCCAGCAGCTTAGGGGGAGTGGTTAATGAGCAGTTCTTC. Its translation: CASSLGGVVNEQFF.

The CDR3 sequence is CASSPSRVDGSYEQYF. In DNA form, the CDR3 reads TGTGCCAGCAGTCCATCTAGGGTGGACGGGAGCTACGAGCAGTACTTC. V and J are TRBV28 and TRBJ2-7; the D gene is possibly TRBD2 (6 bases). V lost 5 bases to trimming and J lost 3 bases, with 20 bases between them. CDR1 MDHEN and CDR2 SYDVKM come from the germline V gene. The CDR3 has 16 residues.

The gene calls are TRBV4-3 and TRBJ2-7, with 9 nucleotides matching TRBD2. The germline CDR1 and CDR2 sequences are LGHNA and YSLEER. The trim removed 0 bases at V and 6 bases at J, leaving 9 bases unmatched. This CDR3 comprises 16 residues. The CDR3 protein is CASSQDRLAGRGEQYF. CDR3 coding DNA: TGCGCCAGCAGCCAAGATCGGCTAGCGGGAAGGGGCGAGCAGTACTTC.

The rearrangement links TRBV4-3 to TRBJ1-1; D remains unclear. The CDR3 sequence is 13 residues long. Germline V lookup: CDR1 LGHNA, CDR2 YSLEER. The ends were cut back, 3 bases at V and 5 bases at J, with 10 bases in the middle. The CDR3 spells CASSHERVTEAFF. The CDR3 nucleotides read TGCGCCAGCAGCCATGAACGGGTAACTGAAGCTTTCTTT.

The rearrangement uses TRBV29-1 and TRBJ2-5, with unresolved D. This CDR3 is built from 12 residues. Germline V gene lookup returns CDR1 SQVTM and CDR2 ANQGSEA. The germline V and J ends were trimmed by 5 bases and 1 base, with 8 bases remaining between them. The CDR3 coding sequence is TGCAGCGTTTCTCAATTCCAAGAGACCCAGTACTTC. Its translation: CSVSQFQETQYF.

This sequence joins TRBV30 and TRBJ1-2; D gene uncertain. Trimming removed 0 bases at V and 8 bases at J, with 7 bases between. Germline V CDR1 and CDR2: GTSNPN, SVGIG (reference sequence). The CDR3 covers 11 residues. CDR3 nucleotide sequence: TGTGCCTGGAGTGTTGGTCCGGGCTACACCTTC. The encoded protein is CAWSVGPGYTF.

This clone was picked up one time. The chain recombines TRBV28 with TRBJ1-5; the match to TRBD1 covers 8 bases. There are 16 residues in the CDR3. Germline values: CDR1 MDHEN, CDR2 SYDVKM. With 2 bases clipped from V and 6 bases from J, the junction kept 9 bases outside the gene matches. CDR3 bases: TGTGCCAGCAGTTTAGAGCAGGGGGCAAGTTTTCAGCCCCAGCATTTT. This gives the protein CASSLEQGASFQPQHF.

The chain couples TRBV27 to TRBJ2-1; 9 nucleotides align to TRBD2. CDR1 is MNHEY and CDR2 is SMNVEV in the germline V gene (reference sequence). The CDR3 length is 17 residues. V was pared by 4 bases and J by 0 bases, with 7 bases of the junction left unmatched. This CDR3 reads CASSYPAGGDSYNEQFF. The CDR3 DNA is TGTGCCAGCAGTTACCCAGCGGGAGGCGACTCCTACAATGAGCAGTTCTTC.

The chain has TRBV28 and TRBJ1-5, with D uncertain. V lost 2 bases, J lost 0 bases, and 5 bases lay in between. The V gene's germline CDR1 is MDHEN and CDR2 SYDVKM. The CDR3 runs to 14 residues. The CDR3 DNA is TGTGCCAGCAGTTTACCGGATAGCAATCAGCCCCAGCATTTT. Amino acid sequence: CASSLPDSNQPQHF.